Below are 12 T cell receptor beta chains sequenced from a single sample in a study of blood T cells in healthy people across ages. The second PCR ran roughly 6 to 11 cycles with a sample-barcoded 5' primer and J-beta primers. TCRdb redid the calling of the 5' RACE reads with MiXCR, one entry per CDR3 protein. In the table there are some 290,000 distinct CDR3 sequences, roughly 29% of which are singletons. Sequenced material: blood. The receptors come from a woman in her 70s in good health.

The CDR3 DNA reads as TGTGCCAGCTCATTTGTACTAGCGGGAGAGGTCGAGCAGTACTTC. Protein product: CASSFVLAGEVEQYF. V and J are TRBV18 and TRBJ2-7; 11 nucleotides line up with TRBD2. The CDR3 totals 15 residues. Trimming removed 5 bases from V and 6 bases from J; junction bases left unmatched: 9. CDR1 and CDR2 (germline): KGHSH, LQKENI.

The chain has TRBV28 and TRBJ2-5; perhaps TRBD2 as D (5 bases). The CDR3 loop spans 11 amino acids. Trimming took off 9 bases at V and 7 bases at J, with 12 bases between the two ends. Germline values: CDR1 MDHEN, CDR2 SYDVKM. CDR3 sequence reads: CARRIGGTQYF. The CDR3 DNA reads TGTGCCAGGAGGATAGGAGGGACCCAGTACTTC.

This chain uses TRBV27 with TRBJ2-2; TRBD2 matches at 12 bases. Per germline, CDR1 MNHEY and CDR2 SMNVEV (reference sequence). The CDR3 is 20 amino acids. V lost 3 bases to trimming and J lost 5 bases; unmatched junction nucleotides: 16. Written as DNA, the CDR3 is TGTGCCAGCAGTTTGAAGGCAGACTTACGACTAGCGGGAGAAACCGGGGAGCTGTTTTTT. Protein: CASSLKADLRLAGETGELFF.

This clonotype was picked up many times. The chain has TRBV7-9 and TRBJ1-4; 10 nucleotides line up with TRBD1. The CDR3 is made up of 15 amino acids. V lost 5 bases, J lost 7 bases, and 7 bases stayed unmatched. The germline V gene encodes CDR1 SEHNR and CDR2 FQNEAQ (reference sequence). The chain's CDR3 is CASSGPGTGAEKLFF. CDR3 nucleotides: TGTGCCAGCAGCGGCCCTGGGACAGGGGCTGAAAAACTGTTTTTT.

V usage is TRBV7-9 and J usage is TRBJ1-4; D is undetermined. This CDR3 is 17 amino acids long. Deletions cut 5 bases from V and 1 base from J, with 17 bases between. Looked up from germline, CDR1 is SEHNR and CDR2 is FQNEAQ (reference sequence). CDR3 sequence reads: CASSQELDGITNEKLFF. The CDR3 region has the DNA TGTGCCAGCAGCCAAGAGTTAGACGGGATAACTAATGAAAAACTGTTTTTT.

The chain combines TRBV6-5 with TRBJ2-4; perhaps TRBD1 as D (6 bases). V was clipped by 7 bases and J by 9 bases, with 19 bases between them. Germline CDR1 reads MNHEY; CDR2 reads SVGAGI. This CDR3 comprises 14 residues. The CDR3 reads CASKTLTGRGIQYF. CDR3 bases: TGTGCCAGCAAGACCTTGACAGGTCGGGGCATTCAGTACTTC.

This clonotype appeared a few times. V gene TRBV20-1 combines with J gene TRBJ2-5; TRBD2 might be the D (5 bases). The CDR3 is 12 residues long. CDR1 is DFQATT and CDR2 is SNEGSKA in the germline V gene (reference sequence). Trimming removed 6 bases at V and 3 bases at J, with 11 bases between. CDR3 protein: CSATSGKETQYF. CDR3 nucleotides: TGCAGTGCAACGAGCGGTAAAGAGACCCAGTACTTC.

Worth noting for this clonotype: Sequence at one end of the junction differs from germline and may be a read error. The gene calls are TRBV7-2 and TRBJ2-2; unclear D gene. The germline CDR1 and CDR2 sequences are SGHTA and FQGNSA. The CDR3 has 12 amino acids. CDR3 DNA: TGTGCCAGCAGCTCGAACGCCGGGGAGCTGTTTTTT. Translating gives CASSSNAGELFF.

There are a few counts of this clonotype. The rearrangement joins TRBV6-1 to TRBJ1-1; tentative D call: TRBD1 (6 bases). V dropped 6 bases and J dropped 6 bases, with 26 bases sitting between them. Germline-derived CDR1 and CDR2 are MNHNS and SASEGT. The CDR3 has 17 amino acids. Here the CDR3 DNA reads TGTGCCAGCAGCCCGGTCCCGGGGGCAATTTTGGTCCCTGAAGCTTTCTTT. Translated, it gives CASSPVPGAILVPEAFF.

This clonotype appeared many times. Here the CDR3 reads CASSETSGRRPDTQYF. The CDR3 DNA reads TGTGCCAGCAGCGAAACTAGCGGGAGACGCCCAGATACGCAGTATTTT. The chain joins TRBV28 to TRBJ2-3; TRBD2 aligns across 11 bases. The CDR3 runs to 16 residues. The germline V gene encodes CDR1 MDHEN and CDR2 SYDVKM. J gave up 4 bases and V 6 bases, and 9 bases lay outside the gene matches.

The CDR3 region has the DNA TGTGCCGGCTCCGGGTCCTATGGCTACACCTTC. Its translation is CAGSGSYGYTF. The chain combines TRBV28 with TRBJ1-2; no definite D call. The CDR3 is made up of 11 amino acids. Germline V lookup: CDR1 MDHEN, CDR2 SYDVKM. The V and J ends lost 11 bases and 4 bases respectively, with 11 bases between them.

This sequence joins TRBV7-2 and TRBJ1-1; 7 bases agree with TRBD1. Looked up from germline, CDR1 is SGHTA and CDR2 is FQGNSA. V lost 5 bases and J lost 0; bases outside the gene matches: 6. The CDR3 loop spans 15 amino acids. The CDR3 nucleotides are TGTGCCAGCAGCCGACGGGACAGAGTGAACACTGAAGCTTTCTTT. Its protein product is CASSRRDRVNTEAFF. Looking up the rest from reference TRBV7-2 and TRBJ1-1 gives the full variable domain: GAGVSQSPSNKVTEKGKDVELRCDPISGHTALYWYRQSLGQGLEFLIYFQGNSAPDKSGLPSDRFSAERTGGSVSTLTIQRTQQEDSAVYLCASSRRDRVNTEAFFGQGTRLTVV.